The T cell receptor (beta chain) described here comes from a study of blood T cell repertoires in COVID-19. As for the study in general: Nucleic acid was either cDNA or gDNA, and it came from T cells, B-cell-depleted T cells, or PBMCs.

The germline V gene encodes CDR1 MNHEY and CDR2 SVGEGT. V lost 4 bases and J lost 0, with 10 bases in between. The CDR3 extends over 15 amino acids. The data were produced by immunoSEQ multiplex PCR, yet TCRdb's version contains in-frame clones alone and is incomplete. The sample has 100,000 to 150,000 clones, roughly 82% seen once; the top ten hold roughly 4.9%. The chain is built from TRBV6-2 or TRBV6-3 and TRBJ2-1; D gene unclear. Specimen: peripheral blood. This TCR derives from a human donor in a cohort sampled during active COVID-19. The CDR3 is CASSLQLLSYNEQFF. The CDR3 DNA sequence: TGTGCCAGCAGTTTACAGCTTCTCTCCTACAATGAGCAGTTCTTC.